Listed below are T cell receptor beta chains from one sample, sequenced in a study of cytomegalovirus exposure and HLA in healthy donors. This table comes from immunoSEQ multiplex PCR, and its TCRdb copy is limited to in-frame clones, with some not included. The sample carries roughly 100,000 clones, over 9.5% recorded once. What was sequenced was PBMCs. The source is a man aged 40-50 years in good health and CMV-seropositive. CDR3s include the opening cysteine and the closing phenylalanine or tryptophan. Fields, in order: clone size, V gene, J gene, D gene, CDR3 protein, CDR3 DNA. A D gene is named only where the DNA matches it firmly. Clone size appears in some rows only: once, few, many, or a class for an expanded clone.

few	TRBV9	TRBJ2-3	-	CASSVGSLPPDTQYF	TGTGCCAGCAGCGTAGGGAGCTTGCCTCCGGATACGCAGTATTTT
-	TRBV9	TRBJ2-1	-	CASMPGLNSYNEQFF	TGTGCCAGCATGCCGGGACTCAACTCCTACAATGAGCAGTTCTTC
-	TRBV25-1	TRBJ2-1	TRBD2	CASTGGAGGEQFF	TGTGCCAGCACAGGCGGGGCGGGGGGTGAGCAGTTCTTC
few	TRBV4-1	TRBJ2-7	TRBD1	CTSSQDPGQGFEQYF	TGCACCAGCAGCCAAGATCCGGGACAGGGGTTCGAGCAGTACTTC
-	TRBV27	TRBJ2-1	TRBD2	CASSILAGPHNEQFF	TGTGCCAGCAGTATACTAGCGGGCCCCCACAATGAGCAGTTCTTC
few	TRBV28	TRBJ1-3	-	CASSFASVGNTIYF	TGTGCCAGCAGTTTTGCGTCGGTTGGAAACACCATATATTTT
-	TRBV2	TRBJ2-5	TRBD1	CASRDGTGGRRWETQYF	TGTGCCAGCAGAGACGGGACAGGGGGCCGTAGATGGGAGACCCAGTACTTC
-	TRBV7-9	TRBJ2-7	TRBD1	CASSITWGQGGHEQYF	TGTGCCAGCAGCATCACCTGGGGACAGGGTGGCCACGAGCAGTACTTC
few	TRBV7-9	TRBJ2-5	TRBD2	CASSATSGRGETQYF	TGTGCCAGCAGCGCAACTAGCGGGAGGGGGGAGACCCAGTACTTC
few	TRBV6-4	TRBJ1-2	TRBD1	CASRLGTGGDYGYTF	TGTGCCAGCAGACTTGGGACAGGGGGCGACTATGGCTACACCTTC
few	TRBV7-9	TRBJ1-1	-	CASSFGGPSLDTEAFF	TGTGCCAGCAGCTTTGGGGGCCCTAGCTTAGACACTGAAGCTTTCTTT
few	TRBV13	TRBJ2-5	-	CASRPGAGVEETQYF	TGTGCCAGCAGACCAGGGGCGGGGGTGGAGGAGACCCAGTACTTC
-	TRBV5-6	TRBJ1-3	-	CASSLSWGDGNTIYF	TGTGCCAGCAGCTTGTCATGGGGGGATGGAAACACCATATATTTT
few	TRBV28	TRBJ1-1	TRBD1	CASTGTGRTEAFF	TGTGCCAGCACCGGGACAGGTCGGACTGAAGCTTTCTTT